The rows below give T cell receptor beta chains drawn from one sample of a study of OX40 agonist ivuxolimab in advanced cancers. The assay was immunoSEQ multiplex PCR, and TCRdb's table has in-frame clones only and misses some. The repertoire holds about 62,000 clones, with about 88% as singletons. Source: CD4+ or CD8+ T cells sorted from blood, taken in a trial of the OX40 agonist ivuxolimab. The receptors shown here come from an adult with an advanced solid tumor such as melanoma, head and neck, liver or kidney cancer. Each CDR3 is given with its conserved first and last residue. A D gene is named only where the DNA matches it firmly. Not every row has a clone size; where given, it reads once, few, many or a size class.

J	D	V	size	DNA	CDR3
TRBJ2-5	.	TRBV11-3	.	TGTGCCAGCAGCTTAGATGGTTGGACAGGGAGGGAAGAGACCCAGTACTTC	CASSLDGWTGREETQYF
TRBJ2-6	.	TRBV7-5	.	TGTGTCAGAAGCTTAATCCGCTCTGGGGCCAACGTCCTGACTTTC	CVRSLIRSGANVLTF
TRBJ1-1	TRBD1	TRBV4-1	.	TGCGCCAGCAGCCAAGATACGGTGGGCAGGGGGCTGAACACTGAAGCTTTCTTT	CASSQDTVGRGLNTEAFF
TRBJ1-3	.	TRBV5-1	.	TGCGCCAGCAGCCTACCTGACTCTGGAAACACCATATATTTT	CASSLPDSGNTIYF
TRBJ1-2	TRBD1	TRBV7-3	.	TGTGCCAGCAGCTCCGCGACAGGGGATGGCTACACCTTC	CASSSATGDGYTF
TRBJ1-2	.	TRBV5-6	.	TGTGCCAGCAGCTTGTCCTTTGGCTATGGCTACACCTTC	CASSLSFGYGYTF
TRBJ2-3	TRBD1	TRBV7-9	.	TGTGCCAGCAGCTTGGGGCCCGGACAGGGCCGGACCCTCACAGATACGCAGTATTTT	CASSLGPGQGRTLTDTQYF
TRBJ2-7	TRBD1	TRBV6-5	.	TGTGCCAGCAGGCCGGGACAGGGGTCCTACGAGCAGTACTTC	CASRPGQGSYEQYF
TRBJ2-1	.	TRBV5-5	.	TGTGCCAGCAGCTTGGCTAGTTGGGATCAAGTGGCCCTCTACAATGAGCAGTTCTTC	CASSLASWDQVALYNEQFF
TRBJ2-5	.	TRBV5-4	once	TGTGCCAGCAGCTTGGGTTCGGGGGCCCAAGAGACCCAGTACTTC	CASSLGSGAQETQYF
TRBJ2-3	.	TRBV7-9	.	TGTGCCAGCAGACTATCCACAGATACGCAGTATTTT	CASRLSTDTQYF
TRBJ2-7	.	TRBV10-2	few	TGCGCCAGCAGTGAGTCGTTGGGGGAGCGGTCCTACGAGCAGTACTTC	CASSESLGERSYEQYF
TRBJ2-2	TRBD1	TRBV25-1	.	TGTGCCAGCAGTGACATGACAGGGGGAAGGACCGGGGAGCTGTTTTTT	CASSDMTGGRTGELFF
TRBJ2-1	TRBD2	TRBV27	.	TGTGCCAGCAGGGGGACTAGCGAGTACAATGAGCAGTTCTTC	CASRGTSEYNEQFF
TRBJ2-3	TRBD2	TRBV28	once	TGTGCCAGCAGTGGAGGTAGCGGGACTTATACGCAGTATTTT	CASSGGSGTYTQYF
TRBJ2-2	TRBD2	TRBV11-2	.	TGTGCCAGCAGCGCAAAACTAGCGGGATCTACCGGGGAGCTGTTTTTT	CASSAKLAGSTGELFF
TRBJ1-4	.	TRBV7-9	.	TGTGCCAGCAGCTTTCACCCCGTCGAAGAAAAACTGTTTTTT	CASSFHPVEEKLFF
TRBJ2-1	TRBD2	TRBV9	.	TGTGCCAGCAGCACCCGACGGCTAGCGGGAGGGCCCAATGAGCAGCTCTTC	CASSTRRLAGGPNEQLF
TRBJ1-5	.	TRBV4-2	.	TGTGCCAGCAGCCAAGATTGGGGTCAGCCCCAGCATTTT	CASSQDWGQPQHF
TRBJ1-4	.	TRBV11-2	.	TGTGCCAGCAGCAGGGCGGGTACAACTAATGAAAAACTGTTTTTT	CASSRAGTTNEKLFF
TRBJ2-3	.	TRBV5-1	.	TGCGCCAGTCATCCGTCCATCAACACAGATACGCAGTATTTT	CASHPSINTDTQYF
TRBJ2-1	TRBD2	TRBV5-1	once	TGCGCCAGCAGCTCGTCCGGGACTAGCGGTAATGAGCAGTTCTTC	CASSSSGTSGNEQFF
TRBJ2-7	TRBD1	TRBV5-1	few	TGCGCCAGCAGCTTTCCGGGACAGAACTACGAGCAGTACTTC	CASSFPGQNYEQYF
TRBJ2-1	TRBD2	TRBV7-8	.	TGTGCCAGCGGCCTACTAGCGGGATTAGGCAATGAGCAGTTCTTC	CASGLLAGLGNEQFF
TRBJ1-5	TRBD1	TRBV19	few	TGTGCCAGTAGTATCCGGACAGGGGGCGATTATCAGCCCCAGCATTTT	CASSIRTGGDYQPQHF
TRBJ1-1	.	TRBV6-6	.	TGTGCCAGCAGTTACGGCAAACCCATGAACACTGAAGCTTTCTTT	CASSYGKPMNTEAFF
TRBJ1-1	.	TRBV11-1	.	TGTGCCAGCAGCCCGGGAAGGGAAGCTTTCTTT	CASSPGREAFF
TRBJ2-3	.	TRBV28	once	TGTGCCAGCAGCTCCTCCCAGGGCCCAGATACGCAGTATTTT	CASSSSQGPDTQYF
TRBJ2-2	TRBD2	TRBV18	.	TGTGCCAGCTCACCGAGCGGGAGACCGAACACCGGGGAGCTGTTTTTT	CASSPSGRPNTGELFF
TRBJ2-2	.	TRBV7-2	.	TGTGCCAGCAGCTTAGCGGGGTTGGACACCGGGGAGCTGTTTTTT	CASSLAGLDTGELFF